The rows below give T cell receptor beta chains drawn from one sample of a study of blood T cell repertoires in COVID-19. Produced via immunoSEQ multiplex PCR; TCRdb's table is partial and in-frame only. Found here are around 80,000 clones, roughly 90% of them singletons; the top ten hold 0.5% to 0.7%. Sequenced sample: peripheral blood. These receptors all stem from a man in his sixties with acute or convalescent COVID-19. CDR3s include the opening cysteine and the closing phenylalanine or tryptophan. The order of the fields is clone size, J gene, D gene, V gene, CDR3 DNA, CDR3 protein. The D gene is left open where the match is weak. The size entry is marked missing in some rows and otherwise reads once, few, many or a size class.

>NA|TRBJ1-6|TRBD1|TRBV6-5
TGTGCCAGCAGCCGGGACAGTGTGAATTCACCCCTCCACTTT
CASSRDSVNSPLHF
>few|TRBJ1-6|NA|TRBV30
TGTGCCTCCTCTAGGAGCTCCTATAATTCACCCCTCCACTTT
CASSRSSYNSPLHF
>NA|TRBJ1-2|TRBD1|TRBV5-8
TGTGCCAGCAGACACCGGGACAGGGCTTTGTCTTTCACCTTC
CASRHRDRALSFTF
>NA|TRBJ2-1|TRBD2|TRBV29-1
TGCAGCGTTGACCTAGCGGGAGTCGGTAATGAGCAGTTCTTC
CSVDLAGVGNEQFF
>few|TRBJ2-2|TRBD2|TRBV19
TGTGCCAGTAATCCTAGCGGGAGTTCCGGGGAGCTGTTTTTT
CASNPSGSSGELFF
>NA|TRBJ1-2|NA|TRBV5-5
TGTGCCAGCAGCTTGGCCCCGGAGAACTATGGCTACACCTTC
CASSLAPENYGYTF
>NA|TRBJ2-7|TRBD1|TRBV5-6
TGTGCCAGCAGCTTGGACAGGGGTTGGGAGCAGTACTTC
CASSLDRGWEQYF
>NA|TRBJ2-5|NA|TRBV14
TGTGCCAGCAGCCGGCGGGGTCGAGGGGGCGGGGAGACCCAGTACTTC
CASSRRGRGGGETQYF
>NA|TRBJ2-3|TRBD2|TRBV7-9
TGTGCCAGCAGCTTATTTGGCGGGAGAGGCGCAGATACGCAGTATTTT
CASSLFGGRGADTQYF
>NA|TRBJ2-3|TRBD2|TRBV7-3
TGTGCCAGCAGCACCAGGACTAGCGGCGCAGATACGCAGTATTTT
CASSTRTSGADTQYF
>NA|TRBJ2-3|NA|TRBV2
TGTGCCAGCAGTGACTTACAGGGCTGGAACACAGATACGCAGTATTTT
CASSDLQGWNTDTQYF
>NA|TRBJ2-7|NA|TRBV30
TGTGCCTGGAGTCCAAGGGGACTCAGCTCCTACGAGCAGTACTTC
CAWSPRGLSSYEQYF
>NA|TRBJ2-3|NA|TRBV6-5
TGTGCCAGCAGTTATCGCGGGACCACAGATACGCAGTATTTT
CASSYRGTTDTQYF
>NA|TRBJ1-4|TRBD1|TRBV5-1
TGCGCCAGCAGCCTAACAGGGGGCCGTCCGGAAAAACTGTTTTTT
CASSLTGGRPEKLFF
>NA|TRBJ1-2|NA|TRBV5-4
TGTGCCAGCAGCTTGAGAGGGAATGGCTACACCTTC
CASSLRGNGYTF
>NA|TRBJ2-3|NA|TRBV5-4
TGTGCCAGCAGCTTGCTAGCAGAGCCCACAGATACGCAGTATTTT
CASSLLAEPTDTQYF
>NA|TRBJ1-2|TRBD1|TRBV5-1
TGCGCCAGCAGTACAGGGGAAGGTGGCTACACCTTC
CASSTGEGGYTF
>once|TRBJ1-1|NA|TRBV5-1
TGCGCCAGCAGCTGGGACACGGGGCAATCTGAAGCTTTCTTT
CASSWDTGQSEAFF
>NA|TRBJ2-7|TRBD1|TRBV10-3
TGTGCCATCAGTGGGACAGGGAACGAGCAGTACTTC
CAISGTGNEQYF
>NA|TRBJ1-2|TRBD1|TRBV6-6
TGTGCCAGCAGTTACTCGAAAGGGGGCTTAGATGGCTACACCTTC
CASSYSKGGLDGYTF
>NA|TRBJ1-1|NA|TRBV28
TGTGCCAGCAGACGACAGGTCGCCACTGAAGCTTTCTTT
CASRRQVATEAFF
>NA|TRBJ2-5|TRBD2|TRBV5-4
TGTGCCAGCAGCTCTCGACTACTAGCGGTAGAGACCCAGTACTTC
CASSSRLLAVETQYF
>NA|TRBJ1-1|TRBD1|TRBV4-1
TGCGCCAGCAGCCGAGACGAGGGGGCAACTGAAGCTTTCTTT
CASSRDEGATEAFF
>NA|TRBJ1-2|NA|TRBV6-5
TGTGCCAGCAGTTACGGCTCCAAGGGGGGCTACACCTTC
CASSYGSKGGYTF
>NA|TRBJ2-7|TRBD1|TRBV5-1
TGCGCCAGCAGCTTGTTAGGGGACAGGGGCTACGAGCAGTACTTC
CASSLLGDRGYEQYF
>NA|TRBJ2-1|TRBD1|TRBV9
TGTGCCAGCAGCCCCGGGACAGGGGGCACCTACAATGAGCAGTTCTTC
CASSPGTGGTYNEQFF
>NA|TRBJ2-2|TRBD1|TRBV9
TGTGCCAACAAGGACAGGGTGAACACCGGGGAGCTGTTTTTT
CANKDRVNTGELFF
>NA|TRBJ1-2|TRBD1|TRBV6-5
TGTGCCAGCAGCGACGACAGGGGGCGTTGGGATGGCTACACCTTC
CASSDDRGRWDGYTF
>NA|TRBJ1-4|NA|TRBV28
TGTGCCAGCAGTTTGGCCCTGTCTGCAACTAATGAAAAACTGTTTTTT
CASSLALSATNEKLFF
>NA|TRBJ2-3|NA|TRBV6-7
TGTGCCAGCAAGGGACTCCCCACAGAAGATACGCAGTATTTT
CASKGLPTEDTQYF
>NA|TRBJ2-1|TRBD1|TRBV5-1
TGCGCCAGCAGCTACCCGGGACAGGGGCTTAATGAGCAGTTCTTC
CASSYPGQGLNEQFF
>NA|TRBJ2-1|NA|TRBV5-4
TGTGCCAGCAGCTTGGAGGGGGGGTCCTACAATGAGCAGTTCTTC
CASSLEGGSYNEQFF
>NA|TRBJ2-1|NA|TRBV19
TGTGCCAGTAGTCGAGCGGTAAGCTCCTACAATGAGCAGTTCTTC
CASSRAVSSYNEQFF
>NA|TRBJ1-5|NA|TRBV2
TGTGCCAGCAGTCAAGCAGGACTGGGACAAGAGGGTCAGCCCCAGCATTTT
CASSQAGLGQEGQPQHF
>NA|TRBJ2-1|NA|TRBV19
TGTGCCAGTGGGGGCCGACTGAGCTCCTACAATGAGCAGTTCTTC
CASGGRLSSYNEQFF
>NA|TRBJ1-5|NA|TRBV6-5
TGTGCCAGCAGGGAGGGGCAGAAAAATCAGCCCCAGCATTTT
CASREGQKNQPQHF
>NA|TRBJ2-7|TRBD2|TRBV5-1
TGCGCCAGCACCCTAGCGGGAGCGCATGAGCAGTACTTC
CASTLAGAHEQYF
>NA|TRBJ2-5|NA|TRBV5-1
TGCGCCAGCAGCTTGGAGTCTAGGAAAGAGACCCAGTACTTC
CASSLESRKETQYF
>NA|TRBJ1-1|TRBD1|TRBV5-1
TGCGCCAGCAGCCCCCCGACAGGGATGAACACTGAAGCTTTCTTT
CASSPPTGMNTEAFF
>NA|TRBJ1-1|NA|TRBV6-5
TGTGCCAGCAGTTACGGACTCATGAACACTGAAGCTTTCTTT
CASSYGLMNTEAFF
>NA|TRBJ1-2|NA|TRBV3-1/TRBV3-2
TGTGCCAGCAGCCATAGAGAGTATGGCTACACCTTC
CASSHREYGYTF
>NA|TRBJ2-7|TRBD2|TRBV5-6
TGTGCCAGCAGCTTCTACCTGACTAGCGGGGCCTACGAGCAGTACTTC
CASSFYLTSGAYEQYF
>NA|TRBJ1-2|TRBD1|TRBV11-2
TGTGCCAGCAGCAATACAGGGGCTAACTATGGCTACACCTTC
CASSNTGANYGYTF
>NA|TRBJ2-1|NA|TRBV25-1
TGTGCCAGCAGTTTGGCAGGGGCCTACAATGAGCAGTTCTTC
CASSLAGAYNEQFF
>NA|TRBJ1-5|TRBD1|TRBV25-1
TGTGCCAGCAGTGAATGGGGACAGGGGGATCAGCCCCAGCATTTT
CASSEWGQGDQPQHF
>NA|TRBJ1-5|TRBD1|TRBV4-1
TGCGCCAGCAGCCAGACGACAGGGACGGGGCAGCCCCAGCATTTT
CASSQTTGTGQPQHF
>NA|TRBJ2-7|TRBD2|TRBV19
TGTGCCAGTAGTACCACTAGCGACACGTACGAGCAGTACTTC
CASSTTSDTYEQYF
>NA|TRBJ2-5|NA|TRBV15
TGTGCCACCAGCATGCCGGACAGACAAGAGACCCAGTACTTC
CATSMPDRQETQYF
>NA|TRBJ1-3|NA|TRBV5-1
TGCGCCAGCAGCTTGGCAGACTCCTCTGGAAACACCATATATTTT
CASSLADSSGNTIYF
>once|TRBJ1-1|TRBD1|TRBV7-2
TGTGCCAGCAGCCACAGGGGGCCAGAAGCTTTCTTT
CASSHRGPEAFF
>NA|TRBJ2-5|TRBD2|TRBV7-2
TGTGCCAGCAGCTCTAGCGGGAGGGAAAGAGAGACCCAGTACTTC
CASSSSGRERETQYF
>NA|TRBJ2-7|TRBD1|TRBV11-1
TGTGCCAGCAGCTTAGGGACAGGCCCTCGGGAGCAGTACTTC
CASSLGTGPREQYF
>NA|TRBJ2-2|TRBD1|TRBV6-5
TGTGCCAGCAGTTACGGGGACAGACCCACCGGGGAGCTGTTTTTT
CASSYGDRPTGELFF